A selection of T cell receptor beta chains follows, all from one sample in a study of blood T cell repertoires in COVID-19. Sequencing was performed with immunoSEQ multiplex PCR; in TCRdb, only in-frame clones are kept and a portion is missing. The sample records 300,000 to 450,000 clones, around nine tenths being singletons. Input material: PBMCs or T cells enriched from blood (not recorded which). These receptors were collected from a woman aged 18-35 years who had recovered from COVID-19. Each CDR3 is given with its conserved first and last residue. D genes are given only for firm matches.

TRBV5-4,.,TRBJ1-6,TGTGCCAGCAGCATACAGAATTCACCCCTCCACTTT,CASSIQNSPLHF
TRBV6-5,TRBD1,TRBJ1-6,TGTGCCAGCACTTACTCCAGGGGGTGGGATTCACCCCTCCACTTT,CASTYSRGWDSPLHF
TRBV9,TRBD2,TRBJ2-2,TGTGCCAGCAGCCCAAGAGGGTCGGTAGCGGGGGTCCCCGGGGAGCTGTTTTTT,CASSPRGSVAGVPGELFF
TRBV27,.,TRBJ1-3,TGTGCCAGCAGTCCAACGACAGGTTTCTCTGGAAACACCATATATTTT,CASSPTTGFSGNTIYF
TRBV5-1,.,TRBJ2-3,TGCGCCAGCAGTTCTACCACCCTCTCAGATACGCAGTATTTT,CASSSTTLSDTQYF
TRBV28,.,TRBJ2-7,TGTGCCAGCAGTTTAGGTCTAGGTGCCGTCGAGCAGTACTTC,CASSLGLGAVEQYF
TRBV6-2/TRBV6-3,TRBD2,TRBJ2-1,TGTGCCAGCAGTCCCCACCAAGCGGGGGGCTCCCACAATGAGCAGTTCTTC,CASSPHQAGGSHNEQFF
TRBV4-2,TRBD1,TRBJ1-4,TGTGCCAGCAGCCAAGTATTAGACAGGGAAAACGAAAAACTGTTTTTT,CASSQVLDRENEKLFF
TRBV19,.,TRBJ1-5,TGTGCCAGCCAACCGGGACCAAGGAGGGATCAGCCCCAGCATTTT,CASQPGPRRDQPQHF
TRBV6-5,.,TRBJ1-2,TGTGCCAGCAGTAGCACCCGGGGGAGCGGCTACACCTTC,CASSSTRGSGYTF